These 21 T cell receptor beta chains originate from one sample sequenced in a study of human T cells and chemical hapten exposure. MiXCR, applied by TCRdb to the RACE reads, yields one record per CDR3 protein. The sample has about 190,000 distinct CDR3 sequences, around 25% seen once. Noted time point: patch test 3, about 24 weeks after DPC sensitization. The treatment was: therapeutic diphenylcyclopropenone sensitization with weekly scalp DPC. The sample in question was whole blood, obtained in connection with sensitization to the hapten diphenylcyclopropenone (DPC). The receptor source for this set is a woman in her thirties or forties with alopecia areata. Some clones in this sample may be carry-over from other donors' samples.

This clonotype was counted only a few times. This sequence joins TRBV29-1 and TRBJ2-5; D is ambiguous. Deletions cut 4 bases from V and 1 base from J, with 7 bases between. The V gene's germline CDR1 is SQVTM and CDR2 ANQGSEA. CDR3 size: 12 residues. The CDR3: CSVAVVQETQYF. CDR3 sequence (DNA): TGCAGCGTTGCGGTAGTCCAAGAGACCCAGTACTTC.

The V gene is TRBV4-3, the J gene TRBJ1-1; 8 nucleotides agree with TRBD1. The CDR3 sequence is 18 residues long. The J segment lost 4 bases and the V segment lost 0 bases, leaving 13 bases of the junction unmatched. CDR1 LGHNA and CDR2 YSLEER come from the germline V gene. In nucleotides, the CDR3 is TGCGCCAGCAGCCAAGACCTGGGGACAGGACCCATGAGCACTGAAGCTTTCTTT. This codes for CASSQDLGTGPMSTEAFF.

This clonotype was counted a few times. CDR3 in amino acids: CSARAGGPVNEQFF. CDR3 DNA sequence: TGCAGTGCTAGAGCGGGAGGGCCGGTCAATGAGCAGTTCTTC. V gene TRBV20-1 combines with J gene TRBJ2-1; the match to TRBD2 covers 8 bases. With 1 base clipped from V and 6 bases from J, the junction kept 5 bases outside the gene matches. The CDR3 has 14 amino acids. Germline CDR1 is DFQATT and CDR2 is SNEGSKA (reference sequence).

The chain recombines TRBV6-2 or TRBV6-3 with TRBJ1-4, with unresolved D. Trimming pared 6 bases from V and 0 bases from J, leaving 11 bases between. The CDR3 covers 15 residues. Germline CDR1 MNHEY, CDR2 SVGEGT. For the CDR3, the DNA is TGTGCCAGCAGCCTTCCCAGGACAACTAATGAAAAACTGTTTTTT. Translated: CASSLPRTTNEKLFF.

The V and J genes are TRBV9 and TRBJ2-1, with 11 nucleotides matching TRBD2. This CDR3 has 18 residues. The germline CDR1 and CDR2 sequences are SGDLS and YYNGEE. Trimming took 4 bases from V and 0 from J; bases not matched to a gene: 9. CDR3 bases: TGTGCCAGCAGCCTTACTAGCGGGAGCCCCTACTCCTACAATGAGCAGTTCTTC. Translating gives CASSLTSGSPYSYNEQFF.

At least ten counts were recorded for this clonotype. The CDR3 protein is CASSQTGTSGSRFF. In DNA, the CDR3 is TGTGCCAGCAGCCAAACGGGTACTAGCGGGAGTCGGTTCTTC. The chain uses TRBV11-2 and TRBJ2-1, with TRBD2 matching over 11 bases. V was clipped by 5 bases and J by 15 bases; unmatched bases: 12. The CDR3 has 14 residues. CDR1 and CDR2 (germline): SGHAT, FQNNGV.

The V gene is TRBV29-1, the J gene TRBJ2-3, with D possibly being TRBD1 (5 bases). The V gene's germline CDR1 is SQVTM and CDR2 ANQGSEA. CDR3 size: 15 residues. The V end lost 0 bases, the J end lost 0 bases, and 10 bases lay between the germline ends. The chain's CDR3 is CSVEDLRASTDTQYF. CDR3 coding DNA: TGCAGCGTTGAAGACCTCAGGGCCAGCACAGATACGCAGTATTTT.

The chain employs TRBV29-1 and TRBJ2-3; D might be TRBD2 (5 bases). Germline CDR1 SQVTM, CDR2 ANQGSEA. Trimming pared 8 bases from V and 1 base from J, leaving 19 bases between. This CDR3 spans 15 amino acids. DNA for the CDR3: TGCAGCTCCACAACGACTAACGACGGCACAGATACGCAGTATTTT. Translated, it gives CSSTTTNDGTDTQYF.

The sample holds a few counts of this clonotype. V is TRBV28 and J is TRBJ1-2; D is undetermined. There are 15 residues in the CDR3. Looked up from germline, CDR1 is MDHEN and CDR2 is SYDVKM. V lost 4 bases to trimming and J lost 4 bases, with 16 bases between them. CDR3 region: CASSSAGVGPYGYTF. The CDR3 region has the DNA TGTGCCAGCAGTTCCGCCGGGGTAGGGCCCTATGGCTACACCTTC.

This clonotype was counted a few times. The chain combines TRBV5-6 with TRBJ1-5, with 7 bases matching TRBD1. There are 17 residues in the CDR3. CDR1 and CDR2 (germline): SGHDT, YYEEEE. V dropped 4 bases and J dropped 0; count of bases not matched to a gene: 10. The CDR3, as DNA: TGTGCCAGCAGCCCTCACGGACAGGTCTATAGCAATCAGCCCCAGCATTTT. It encodes CASSPHGQVYSNQPQHF.

This clonotype turned up a few times. The V and J genes are TRBV27 and TRBJ2-7; the D call may be TRBD1 or TRBD2 (6 bases each). Germline V CDR1 and CDR2: MNHEY, SMNVEV (reference sequence). The CDR3 extends over 14 amino acids. V lost 5 bases to trimming and J lost 3 bases, with 14 bases between them. The CDR3 DNA reads as TGTGCCAGCAGTCCCTCCGGGGGACACTACGAGCAGTACTTC. Its protein is CASSPSGGHYEQYF.

This clonotype came up once. DNA for the CDR3: TGTGCCAGCAGCCAAGGAGGGGATAGCAATCAGCCCCAGCATTTT. It yields the protein CASSQGGDSNQPQHF. The chain employs TRBV4-2 and TRBJ1-5, with D possibly being TRBD1 (5 bases). The germline CDR1 and CDR2 sequences are LGHNA and YNFKEQ. V lost 1 base, J lost 0 bases, and 7 bases lay in between. CDR3 length: 15 residues.

A few counts support this clonotype. This rearrangement joins TRBV7-2 to TRBJ2-7; D gene unclear. Trimming took 5 bases from V and 6 from J, leaving 11 bases between them. From germline, CDR1 is SGHTA and CDR2 FQGNSA. The CDR3 loop spans 12 amino acids. This CDR3 is CASSTRTGEQYF. In DNA form, the CDR3 reads TGTGCCAGCAGCACGCGGACGGGCGAGCAGTACTTC.

This clonotype was seen a handful of times. V gene TRBV20-1 combines with J gene TRBJ2-6; 7 bases are shared with TRBD1. V was pared by 3 bases and J by 0 bases, with 5 bases of the junction left unmatched. Germline V gene data show CDR1 as DFQATT and CDR2 as SNEGSKA (reference sequence). The CDR3 runs 16 residues. The CDR3 DNA follows: TGCAGTGCTAGGTCAGGGGGTTACTCTGGGGCCAACGTCCTGACTTTC. Translating it yields CSARSGGYSGANVLTF.

The chain combines TRBV15 with TRBJ1-1, with D possibly matching TRBD1 (6 bases). The germline V gene encodes CDR1 LNHNV and CDR2 YYDKDF (reference sequence). This CDR3 region has 18 residues. The ends were cut back, 3 bases at V and 3 bases at J, with 23 bases in the middle. In nucleotides, the CDR3 is TGTGCCACCAGCAGTCAACAGGGTATAACCATGTGGGACACTGAAGCTTTCTTT. Translated: CATSSQQGITMWDTEAFF.

This clonotype was observed a few times. V is TRBV30 and J is TRBJ1-2; the D gene is possibly TRBD1 (5 bases). The CDR3 consists of 15 residues. Germline V gene lookup returns CDR1 GTSNPN and CDR2 SVGIG (reference sequence). V lost 0 bases to trimming and J lost 5 bases, with 16 bases between them. The CDR3 DNA follows: TGTGCCTGGAGTGTCGCCTGGGCAGGGCTATATGGCTACACCTTC. Translated: CAWSVAWAGLYGYTF.

This clonotype was recorded at least ten times. This CDR3 reads CSVESGWDTQYF. The CDR3 DNA reads TGCAGCGTTGAGTCAGGGTGGGATACGCAGTATTTT. The V call is TRBV29-1, the J call TRBJ2-3, with D possibly matching TRBD1 (5 bases). The CDR3 has 12 residues. V lost 3 bases to trimming and J lost 6 bases, with 10 bases between them. The germline V gene encodes CDR1 SQVTM and CDR2 ANQGSEA.

This clonotype was seen a few times. The V and J genes are TRBV27 and TRBJ2-3; D possibly uses TRBD1 or TRBD2 (5 bases each). With 5 bases removed from V and 0 bases from J, the gap between germline ends came to 9 bases. Germline V gene lookup returns CDR1 MNHEY and CDR2 SMNVEV (reference sequence). CDR3 length equals 14 residues. CDR3: CASSAWDSTDTQYF. The CDR3 nucleotides read TGTGCCAGCAGTGCGTGGGACAGCACAGATACGCAGTATTTT.

The chain employs TRBV29-1 and TRBJ2-5; D is unclear. V lost 3 bases to trimming and J lost 6 bases, with 5 bases between them. Germline values: CDR1 SQVTM, CDR2 ANQGSEA. The CDR3 has 10 residues. The CDR3 DNA reads as TGCAGCGTTGAGTACAAGACCCAGTACTTC. This codes for CSVEYKTQYF.

This clonotype was found a few times. J is TRBJ1-5 and V is TRBV6-2 or TRBV6-3, with TRBD1 matching over 9 bases. CDR1 is MNHEY and CDR2 is SVGEGT in the germline V gene. The CDR3 runs to 14 residues. J gave up 7 bases and V 5 bases, and 6 bases lay outside the gene matches. CDR3 coding DNA: TGTGCCAGCAGTGGGGACAGGGTCGGGCAGCCCCAGCATTTT. Translating gives CASSGDRVGQPQHF.

This clonotype was recorded a few times. This chain links TRBV28 with TRBJ1-3; TRBD1 agrees at 7 bases. The germline V gene encodes CDR1 MDHEN and CDR2 SYDVKM. The CDR3 covers 17 residues. The J segment lost 0 bases and the V segment lost 5 bases, leaving 10 bases of the junction unmatched. DNA of the CDR3: TGTGCCAGCAGTCGACAGGGACAGATCTTCTCTGGAAACACCATATATTTT. This encodes CASSRQGQIFSGNTIYF.